This entry lists 19 T cell receptor beta chains sequenced from one sample in a study of OX40 agonist ivuxolimab in advanced cancers. The table came from immunoSEQ multiplex PCR; TCRdb's copy has only in-frame clones and leaves some out. The repertoire holds over 45,000 clones, with about 83% as singletons. Source: CD4+ or CD8+ T cells sorted from blood, taken in a trial of the OX40 agonist ivuxolimab. The receptor source for this set is an adult with an advanced solid tumor such as melanoma, head and neck, liver or kidney cancer.

This clone was observed once. The chain recombines TRBV6-6 with TRBJ2-3; TRBD2 matches 10 bases. Germline V CDR1 and CDR2: MNHNY, SVGAGI (reference sequence). V lost 6 bases and J lost 1; bases outside the gene matches: 4. This CDR3 contains 15 residues. Written as DNA, the CDR3 is TGTGCCAGCAGGTTACTAGCGGGACGCACAGATACGCAGTATTTT. Its translation is CASRLLAGRTDTQYF.

The rearrangement uses TRBV11-2 and TRBJ2-1, with D unclear. Germline V gene data show CDR1 as SGHAT and CDR2 as FQNNGV. Trimming took off 5 bases at V and 8 bases at J, with 7 bases between the two ends. The CDR3 length is 11 residues. Here the CDR3 DNA reads TGTGCCAGCAGCCCCCGGGATGAGCAGTTCTTC. This gives the protein CASSPRDEQFF.

This chain links TRBV18 with TRBJ2-4; 7 bases align to TRBD2. CDR3 length equals 17 residues. After removal of 6 bases from V and 0 bases from J, the junction contained 11 bases not matched to a gene. Germline V CDR1 and CDR2: KGHSH, LQKENI. For the CDR3, the DNA is TGTGCCAGCTCTCCCCGCGGGGTAGCGGGAGCCAAAAACATTCAGTACTTC. This gives the protein CASSPRGVAGAKNIQYF.

This clone showed up just a few times. The chain has TRBV11-1 and TRBJ2-5; 7 bases line up with TRBD2. V was pared by 1 base and J by 5 bases, with 13 bases of the junction left unmatched. The CDR3 is 17 amino acids. Per the germline V gene, CDR1 is SGHAT and CDR2 is FQDESV (reference sequence). The CDR3 DNA is TGTGCCAGCAGCTTAGGAATGTGGGCGGGGGACCTGGAGACCCAGTACTTC. This translates into CASSLGMWAGDLETQYF.

This chain links TRBV9 with TRBJ2-6; 10 bases align to TRBD2. The V and J ends lost 2 bases and 0 bases, in that order; junction bases with no gene match: 5. The CDR3 has 18 residues. Germline V gene sequence: CDR1 SGDLS, CDR2 YYNGEE. CDR3 coding DNA: TGTGCCAGCAGCGTCGCGCCTAGCGGGAGCTCTGGGGCCAACGTCCTGACTTTC. This encodes CASSVAPSGSSGANVLTF.

This chain connects TRBV28 to TRBJ2-7; 8 bases are a match to TRBD2. Germline CDR1 reads MDHEN; CDR2 reads SYDVKM. The length of the CDR3 is 16 residues. After removal of 3 bases from V and 3 bases from J, the junction contained 10 bases not matched to a gene. The CDR3 nucleotides read TGTGCCAGCAGTTTCCTCTGGGCGGGGGGCTACTACGAGCAGTACTTC. It yields the protein CASSFLWAGGYYEQYF.

The J gene is TRBJ2-4, the V gene TRBV7-9; 8 bases fit TRBD1. V was clipped by 4 bases and J by 2 bases; unmatched bases: 7. CDR3 length equals 16 residues. Germline V gene data show CDR1 as SEHNR and CDR2 as FQNEAQ (reference sequence). In DNA form, the CDR3 reads TGTGCCAGCAGCTCGGACAGGGATGTTCCCAAAAACATTCAGTACTTC. Its protein is CASSSDRDVPKNIQYF.

The chain combines TRBV29-1 with TRBJ2-5, with a tentative D call TRBD2 (6 bases). CDR1 is SQVTM, CDR2 ANQGSEA, per germline. Trimming cost V 3 bases and J 0 bases, with 11 bases left between them. The CDR3 consists of 14 residues. CDR3 sequence reads: CSVEGGGNQETQYF. In nucleotides, the CDR3 is TGCAGCGTTGAGGGGGGTGGTAACCAAGAGACCCAGTACTTC.

The V and J genes are TRBV9 and TRBJ2-2, with D maybe TRBD1 (6 bases). Looked up from germline, CDR1 is SGDLS and CDR2 is YYNGEE. The CDR3 totals 15 residues. V lost 0 bases and J lost 1, with 7 bases in between. CDR3 in DNA: TGTGCCAGCAGCGTAGAGACAGGGAACACCGGGGAGCTGTTTTTT. Its translation: CASSVETGNTGELFF.

The rearrangement links TRBV28 to TRBJ2-7; no definite D call. The germline V gene has CDR1 MDHEN and CDR2 SYDVKM. This CDR3 contains 13 residues. V lost 3 bases and J 0 bases, leaving 6 bases between the germline ends. CDR3 sequence (DNA): TGTGCCAGCAGTTTTGGTTTCTCCTACGAGCAGTACTTC. Its protein is CASSFGFSYEQYF.

This clone has just one count. The V call is TRBV5-6, the J call TRBJ1-5; D unresolved. V was pared by 4 bases and J by 3 bases, with 14 bases between. CDR1 is SGHDT, CDR2 YYEEEE, per germline. This CDR3 has 15 amino acids. CDR3 sequence reads: CASSPFSDSNQPQHF. The DNA of the CDR3 is TGTGCCAGCAGCCCCTTCTCAGACTCCAATCAGCCCCAGCATTTT.

The genes are TRBV29-1 and TRBJ1-1; TRBD1 aligns across 10 bases. Germline CDR1 is SQVTM and CDR2 is ANQGSEA. V lost 7 bases, J lost 6 bases, and 5 bases stayed unmatched. The CDR3 spans 12 residues. This CDR3 reads CSGGTGDAEAFF. CDR3 nucleotide sequence: TGCAGCGGTGGGACAGGGGACGCTGAAGCTTTCTTT.

This rearrangement joins TRBV4-1 to TRBJ2-1, with D possibly matching TRBD2 (6 bases). V was trimmed by 4 bases and J by 4 bases, leaving 20 bases between them. The CDR3 totals 17 residues. Germline V gene data show CDR1 as MGHRA and CDR2 as YSYEKL. CDR3 sequence: CASSLTPRAGKYNEQFF. In DNA form, the CDR3 reads TGCGCCAGCAGCCTAACGCCCCGGGCGGGGAAGTACAATGAGCAGTTCTTC.

The chain recombines TRBV9 with TRBJ1-3; D is perhaps TRBD1 (6 bases). V gave up 4 bases and J gave up 14 bases, with 19 bases separating them. CDR1 SGDLS and CDR2 YYNGEE come from the germline V gene. The CDR3 runs 13 residues. CDR3 sequence (DNA): TGTGCCAGCAGCACCCCGGGACAAGCACGGGTATATTTT. It codes for CASSTPGQARVYF. The whole variable domain, filled in from reference TRBV9 and TRBJ1-3, reads DSGVTQTPKHLITATGQRVTLRCSPRSGDLSVYWYQQSLDQGLQFLIQYYNGEERAKGNILERFSAQQFPDLHSELNLSSLELGDSALYFCASSTPGQARVYFGEGSWLTVV.

The V gene is TRBV6-5, the J gene TRBJ2-1, with TRBD2 identical over 8 bases. This CDR3 has 14 amino acids. Looked up from germline, CDR1 is MNHEY and CDR2 is SVGAGI. The V segment lost 4 bases and the J segment 4 bases; nucleotides outside the gene matches: 3. CDR3 protein: CASSSGLGYNEQFF. The CDR3 nucleotides are TGTGCCAGCAGTTCGGGACTAGGTTACAATGAGCAGTTCTTC.

V usage is TRBV28 and J usage is TRBJ2-5; TRBD2 is a possible D gene (6 bases). The V end was cut by 8 bases, the J end by 5 bases, with 15 bases between. Germline V CDR1 and CDR2: MDHEN, SYDVKM. The CDR3 sequence is 13 residues long. DNA for the CDR3: TGTGCCAGCGAAAGGGCCCGGGGGGAGACCCAGTACTTC. This gives the protein CASERARGETQYF.

The J gene is TRBJ2-1, the V gene TRBV10-2, with 8 positions matching TRBD2. This CDR3 has 15 residues. Losses at the gene ends were 6 bases for V and 2 bases for J; bases not matched to a gene: 6. CDR1 is WSHSY, CDR2 SAAADI, per germline. The CDR3 nucleotides read TGCGCCAGCAGGAGGAGCGGGAGCCCCTACAATGAGCAGTTCTTC. Translating gives CASRRSGSPYNEQFF.

The chain uses TRBV2 and TRBJ1-3; TRBD1 is a possible D gene (5 bases). Germline V gives CDR1 SNHLY, CDR2 FYNNEI. The CDR3 runs 18 residues. The V gene lost 4 bases and the J gene lost 0 bases, with 19 bases spanning the gap. The CDR3 bases are TGTGCCAGCAGTGTTAAACGGGGCGATAAGAGCTCTGGAAACACCATATATTTT. Translated, it gives CASSVKRGDKSSGNTIYF.

The CDR3: CASSQLLGETQYF. The CDR3 nucleotides read TGTGCCAGCAGCCAATTGTTAGGCGAGACCCAGTACTTC. The chain carries TRBV14 and TRBJ2-5; D unresolved. V gave up 2 bases and J gave up 5 bases, with 9 bases separating them. Germline values: CDR1 SGHDN, CDR2 FVKESK. The CDR3 contains 13 residues.